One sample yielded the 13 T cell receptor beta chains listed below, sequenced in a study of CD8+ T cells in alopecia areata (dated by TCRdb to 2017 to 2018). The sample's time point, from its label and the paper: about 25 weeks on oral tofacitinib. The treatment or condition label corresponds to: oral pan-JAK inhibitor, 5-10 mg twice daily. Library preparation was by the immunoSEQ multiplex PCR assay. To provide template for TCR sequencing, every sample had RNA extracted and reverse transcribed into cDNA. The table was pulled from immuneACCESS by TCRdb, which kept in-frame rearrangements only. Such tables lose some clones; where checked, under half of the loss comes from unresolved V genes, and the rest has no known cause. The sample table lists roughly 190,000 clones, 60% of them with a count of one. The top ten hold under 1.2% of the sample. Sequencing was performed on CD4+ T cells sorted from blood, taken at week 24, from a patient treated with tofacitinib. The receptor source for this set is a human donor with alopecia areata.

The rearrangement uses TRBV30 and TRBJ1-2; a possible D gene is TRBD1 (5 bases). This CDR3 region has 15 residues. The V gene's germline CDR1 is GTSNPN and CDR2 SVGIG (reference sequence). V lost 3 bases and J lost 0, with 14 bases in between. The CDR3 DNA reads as TGTGCCTGGAGAAGTTGGGACCTGTCTAACTATGGCTACACCTTC. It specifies CAWRSWDLSNYGYTF.

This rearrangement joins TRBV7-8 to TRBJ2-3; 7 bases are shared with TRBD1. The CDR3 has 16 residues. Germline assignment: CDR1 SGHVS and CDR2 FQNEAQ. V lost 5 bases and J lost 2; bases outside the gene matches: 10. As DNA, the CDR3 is TGTGCCAGCAGCCCAGGGACAGCGACATTCACAGATACGCAGTATTTT. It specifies CASSPGTATFTDTQYF. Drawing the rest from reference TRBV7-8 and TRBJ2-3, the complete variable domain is GAGVSQSPRYKVAKRGQDVALRCDPISGHVSLFWYQQALGQGPEFLTYFQNEAQLDKSGLPSDRFFAERPEGSVSTLKIQRTQQEDSAVYLCASSPGTATFTDTQYFGPGTRLTVL.

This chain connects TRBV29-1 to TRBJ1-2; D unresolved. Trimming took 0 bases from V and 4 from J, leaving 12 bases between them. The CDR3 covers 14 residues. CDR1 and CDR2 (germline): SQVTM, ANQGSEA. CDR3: CSVEDRRVLYGYTF. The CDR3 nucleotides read TGCAGCGTTGAAGATCGAAGGGTCCTCTATGGCTACACCTTC.

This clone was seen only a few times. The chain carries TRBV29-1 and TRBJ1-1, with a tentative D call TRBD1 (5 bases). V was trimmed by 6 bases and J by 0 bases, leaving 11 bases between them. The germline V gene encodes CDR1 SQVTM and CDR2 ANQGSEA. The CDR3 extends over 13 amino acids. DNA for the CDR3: TGCAGCGTATCCGGGACGGTGAACACTGAAGCTTTCTTT. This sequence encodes CSVSGTVNTEAFF.

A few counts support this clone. CDR3 DNA sequence: TGTGCCAGCAGTTTCAGCTTGGAGCCGTATGAGCAGTTCTTC. Translating it yields CASSFSLEPYEQFF. The rearrangement joins TRBV27 to TRBJ2-1; D is ambiguous. Germline values: CDR1 MNHEY, CDR2 SMNVEV (reference sequence). This CDR3 is 14 amino acids long. V was trimmed by 3 bases and J by 8 bases, leaving 14 bases between them.

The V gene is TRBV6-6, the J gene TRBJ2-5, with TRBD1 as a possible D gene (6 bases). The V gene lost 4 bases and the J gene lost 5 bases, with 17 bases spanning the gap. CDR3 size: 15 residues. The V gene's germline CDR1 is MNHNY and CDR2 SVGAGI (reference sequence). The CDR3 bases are TGTGCCAGCAGTTCATCCACAGGGATGGGGGAGACCCAGTACTTC. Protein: CASSSSTGMGETQYF.

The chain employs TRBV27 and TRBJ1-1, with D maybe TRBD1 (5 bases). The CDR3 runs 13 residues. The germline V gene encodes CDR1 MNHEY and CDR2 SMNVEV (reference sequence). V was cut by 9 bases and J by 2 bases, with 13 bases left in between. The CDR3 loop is CARPGLVNTEAFF. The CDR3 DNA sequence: TGTGCCAGACCAGGGTTGGTTAACACTGAAGCTTTCTTT.

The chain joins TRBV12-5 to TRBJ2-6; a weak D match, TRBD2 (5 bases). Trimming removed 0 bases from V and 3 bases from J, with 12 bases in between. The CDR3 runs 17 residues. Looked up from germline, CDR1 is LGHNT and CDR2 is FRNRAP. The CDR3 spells CASGLVMQDFGANVLTF. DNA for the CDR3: TGTGCTAGTGGTTTGGTAATGCAGGACTTTGGGGCCAACGTCCTGACTTTC.

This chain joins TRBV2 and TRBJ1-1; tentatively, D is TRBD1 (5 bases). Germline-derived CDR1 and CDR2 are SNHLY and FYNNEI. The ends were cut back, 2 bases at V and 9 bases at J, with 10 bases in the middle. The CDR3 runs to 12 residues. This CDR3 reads CASSESGQKAFF. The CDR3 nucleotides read TGTGCCAGCAGTGAATCGGGGCAGAAAGCTTTCTTT.

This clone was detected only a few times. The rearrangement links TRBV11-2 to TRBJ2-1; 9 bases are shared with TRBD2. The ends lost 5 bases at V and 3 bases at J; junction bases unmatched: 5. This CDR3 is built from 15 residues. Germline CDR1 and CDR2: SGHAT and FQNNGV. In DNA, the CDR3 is TGTGCCAGCAGCATTAGCGGGGGACTCTACAATGAGCAGTTCTTC. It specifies CASSISGGLYNEQFF.

The CDR3 sequence: CSVGIGTDNTGELFF. Here the CDR3 DNA reads TGCAGCGTTGGGATAGGGACCGATAACACCGGGGAGCTGTTTTTT. This chain joins TRBV29-1 and TRBJ2-2; D may match TRBD1 or TRBD2 (5 bases each). From germline, CDR1 is SQVTM and CDR2 ANQGSEA. The V and J ends lost 4 bases and 2 bases respectively, with 14 bases between them. The CDR3 spans 15 residues.

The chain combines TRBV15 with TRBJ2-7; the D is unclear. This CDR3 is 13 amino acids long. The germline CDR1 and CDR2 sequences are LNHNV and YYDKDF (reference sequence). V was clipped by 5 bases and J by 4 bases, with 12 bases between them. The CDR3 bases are TGTGCCACCAGCCGACTCCTTAAGTACGAGCAGTACTTC. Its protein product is CATSRLLKYEQYF.

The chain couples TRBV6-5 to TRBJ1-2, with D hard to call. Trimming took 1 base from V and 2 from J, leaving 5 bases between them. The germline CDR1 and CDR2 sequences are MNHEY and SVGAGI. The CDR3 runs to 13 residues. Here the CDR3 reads CASSYYRNYGYTF. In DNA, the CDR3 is TGTGCCAGCAGTTACTACAGAAACTATGGCTACACCTTC.